This TCR beta chain derives from a study of PD-L1 blockade in urothelial cancer. The overall study: Timepoints chosen for blood analysis were 3 weeks (second dose) and 6 weeks after treatment start. The median T cell count in blood samples was 110,000 to 150,000.

Here immunoSEQ multiplex PCR was the method, and the copy in TCRdb shows in-frame clones only, minus some. The table includes 86,000 or so clones, approximately 87% detected once. Time point denoted: pretreatment peripheral blood. Locally advanced or metastatic urothelial carcinoma was present in patients. Each patient contributed between 1 and 8 total time points of blood mononuclear cells, pretreatment and during treatment. As concerns this clone: Other DNA sequences within the sample encode an identical CDR3.

The material sequenced was PBMCs, taken around atezolizumab (anti-PD-L1) treatment. The receptor comes from a man aged 55 to 70 with urothelial cancer.

As DNA, the CDR3 is TGCGCCAGCAGCCTTATAGCGGGATTAACAGATACGCAGTATTTT. Translating it yields CASSLIAGLTDTQYF. The chain links TRBV4-1 to TRBJ2-3, with 8 bases aligning to TRBD2. This CDR3 contains 15 residues. Germline CDR1 reads MGHRA; CDR2 reads YSYEKL. J was trimmed by 3 bases and V by 4 bases; bases with no gene match: 6.